A selection of T cell receptor beta chains follows, all from one sample in a study of long-term antiretroviral therapy in people with HIV. Here immunoSEQ multiplex PCR was the method, and the copy in TCRdb shows in-frame clones only, minus some. The table records 20,000 or so clones, under 90% of them present only once. Here the sequenced sample was unsorted PBMCs, taken 0.1 years before starting antiretroviral therapy. The receptors originated from a man aged 35 to 55 with HIV. CDR3s include the opening cysteine and the closing phenylalanine or tryptophan. Each record gives: clone size, CDR3 length, J gene, D gene, V gene, CDR3 DNA, CDR3 protein. A D gene is named only where the DNA matches it firmly. Clone size is stated in some rows and not others, as once, few, many or a class when expanded.

-	13	TRBJ2-7	-	TRBV7-9	TGTGCCAGCAGCCCAAGTGGTCTGGGGGAGCAGTACTTC	CASSPSGLGEQYF
-	15	TRBJ2-5	TRBD1	TRBV14	TGTGCCAGCAGCTGGACAGGGGCGTACCAAGAGACCCAGTACTTC	CASSWTGAYQETQYF
once	17	TRBJ2-7	TRBD2	TRBV6-1	TGTGCCAGCAGTGAAGCCCCAGCTAGCGGCTCAGCCTACGAGCAGTACTTC	CASSEAPASGSAYEQYF
-	13	TRBJ1-2	-	TRBV29-1	TGCAGCGTTGCTGTTGGTTATAACTATGGCTACACCTTC	CSVAVGYNYGYTF
once	15	TRBJ2-2	-	TRBV18	TGTGCCAGCTCACCCGACAGGAAGAACACCGGGGAGCTGTTTTTT	CASSPDRKNTGELFF
large	14	TRBJ2-7	-	TRBV7-2	TGTGCCAGCAGCTTACAGTCGTTAGCAATCGAGCAGTACTTC	CASSLQSLAIEQYF
-	18	TRBJ1-2	-	TRBV4-3	TGCGCCAGCAGCCAAGATTTGGCGGCAAAAAAAGTTCGCTATGGCTACACCTTC	CASSQDLAAKKVRYGYTF
-	14	TRBJ1-1	-	TRBV27	TGTGCCAGCAGTTCACCGACACTGAACACTGAAGCTTTCTTT	CASSSPTLNTEAFF
-	15	TRBJ2-7	-	TRBV28	TGTGCCAGCACCGCCCGCGGCGGGACATCCTACGAGCAGTACTTC	CASTARGGTSYEQYF
-	16	TRBJ2-6	-	TRBV28	TGTGCCAGCAGTCCGCTAAGTCTCTCTGGGGCCAACGTCCTGACTTTC	CASSPLSLSGANVLTF
-	15	TRBJ2-3	-	TRBV7-6	TGTGCCAGCAGCTTAGTGGCACTGGGAACAGATACGCAGTATTTT	CASSLVALGTDTQYF
-	15	TRBJ2-7	TRBD1	TRBV4-1	TGCGCCAGCAGCCTAGCCGGGACAGGGGGCCACGAGCAGTACTTC	CASSLAGTGGHEQYF
-	16	TRBJ2-2	TRBD2	TRBV5-1	TGCGCCAGCAGCTCCCATAGCGGGAGAGGGACCGGGGAGCTGTTTTTT	CASSSHSGRGTGELFF
-	14	TRBJ2-1	TRBD2	TRBV2	TGTGCCAGCAGTGAAGCCCGGGGGGGCAATGAGCAGTTCTTC	CASSEARGGNEQFF
-	14	TRBJ1-2	TRBD1	TRBV28	TGTGCCAGCAGATTTTCAGGGGGCCCAGGAGGCTACACCTTC	CASRFSGGPGGYTF
-	13	TRBJ1-2	-	TRBV19	TGTGCCAGTAGTATAAGGGATAACTATGGCTACACCTTC	CASSIRDNYGYTF
-	15	TRBJ2-7	TRBD1	TRBV7-2	TGTGCCAGCAGCCGAGGGGGACAGGGGAGCTACGAGCAGTACTTC	CASSRGGQGSYEQYF
-	15	TRBJ2-7	TRBD2	TRBV7-9	TGTGCCAGCAGCTTAGGACTAGCGGGAGGCCACGAGCAGTACTTC	CASSLGLAGGHEQYF
once	12	TRBJ2-3	-	TRBV7-9	TGTGCCAGCAGCCCCCTCTCAGATACGCAGTATTTT	CASSPLSDTQYF
-	14	TRBJ1-2	TRBD1	TRBV10-3	TGTGCCATCAGCCCCGGGACAGGGGAATCGGGCTACACCTTC	CAISPGTGESGYTF
-	16	TRBJ2-3	TRBD2	TRBV5-6	TGTGCCAGCAGCTTGTTAACTAGCGGGAGGATAGATACGCAGTATTTT	CASSLLTSGRIDTQYF
-	13	TRBJ1-1	TRBD1	TRBV7-2	TGTGCCAGCAGCGGGGGACAGGGTCTGATAGCTTTCTTT	CASSGGQGLIAFF
-	13	TRBJ1-2	TRBD1	TRBV2	TGTGCCAGCAGGAGGGACAGGGACTATGGCTACACCTTC	CASRRDRDYGYTF
-	12	TRBJ1-1	-	TRBV6-1	TGTGCCAGCAGGAAGGGAAACACTGAAGCTTTCTTT	CASRKGNTEAFF
-	17	TRBJ1-1	-	TRBV4-3	TGCGCCAGCAGCCAAGATCTCGCAGGATCGGCGGACACTGAAGCTTTCTTT	CASSQDLAGSADTEAFF
few	14	TRBJ1-2	TRBD1	TRBV2	TGTGCCAGCAGGTTGGACAGGGGGCAGGAAGGCTACACCTTC	CASRLDRGQEGYTF
-	16	TRBJ2-4	-	TRBV28	TGTGCCAGCAGCACACTAGGGTATTCAGCCAAAAACATTCAGTACTTC	CASSTLGYSAKNIQYF
few	8	TRBJ2-7	-	TRBV9	TGTGCCAGCAGCCCCCGACGCTTC	CASSPRRF
-	13	TRBJ1-2	-	TRBV28	TGTGCCAGCAGTTTGCTGGCCAAAGTAGGCTACACCTTC	CASSLLAKVGYTF
-	13	TRBJ1-1	-	TRBV6-4	TGTGCCAGCAGCGCGGGTACGAACACTGAAGCTTTCTTT	CASSAGTNTEAFF
-	14	TRBJ2-1	-	TRBV19	TGTGCCAGTAGTTGGGCTAGCGCCCACAATGAGCAGTTCTTC	CASSWASAHNEQFF
-	14	TRBJ2-7	-	TRBV19	TGTGCCAGTAGCCCACAGCGCAACTCCTACGAGCAGTACTTC	CASSPQRNSYEQYF
few	16	TRBJ2-1	TRBD1	TRBV27	TGTGCCAGCAGTCCACGGGACAGGGGAGACGACAATGAGCAGTTCTTC	CASSPRDRGDDNEQFF
-	16	TRBJ2-1	-	TRBV7-8	TGTGCCAGCAGCGCCATAGGGGGGGTCGCCTACAATGAGCAGTTCTTC	CASSAIGGVAYNEQFF
-	13	TRBJ2-7	TRBD1	TRBV2	TGTGCCAGCAGCGCCGGGACAGGGTACGAGCAGTACTTC	CASSAGTGYEQYF
few	17	TRBJ2-7	TRBD2	TRBV2	TGTGCCACCCATCGGACTAGCGGTTCTTACCTCTCCCACGAGCAGTACTTC	CATHRTSGSYLSHEQYF
-	15	TRBJ2-7	-	TRBV13	TGTGCCAGCAGCTTAGGAGGTTTGGCCACCTACGAGCAGTACTTC	CASSLGGLATYEQYF
once	15	TRBJ2-7	TRBD1	TRBV28	TGTGCCAGCGGCGAAACCGGGACAGGGAGCTACGAGCAGTACTTC	CASGETGTGSYEQYF
-	15	TRBJ2-2	TRBD1	TRBV6-6	TGTGCCACCGACCTGGGACAGGGGAACACCGGGGAGCTGTTTTTT	CATDLGQGNTGELFF
-	13	TRBJ2-1	-	TRBV9	TGTGCCAGCAGCGTAGCTGTGGGGCTAGAGCAGTTCTTC	CASSVAVGLEQFF
-	14	TRBJ2-7	-	TRBV7-2	TGTGCCAGCAGCTTAACGGATAGCTCCTACGAGCAGTACTTC	CASSLTDSSYEQYF
-	14	TRBJ2-7	TRBD2	TRBV28	TGTGCCACCCTCTTAGCGGGAGGGCTATACGAGCAGTACTTC	CATLLAGGLYEQYF
once	15	TRBJ2-5	-	TRBV7-9	TGTGCCAGCAGCGTTAGACGGGGGGCCGAAGAGACCCAGTACTTC	CASSVRRGAEETQYF
-	15	TRBJ1-1	-	TRBV11-3	TGTGCCAGCAGCGCCGGAGGGATGGAGAACACTGAAGCTTTCTTT	CASSAGGMENTEAFF
-	16	TRBJ2-7	TRBD1	TRBV7-9	TGTGCCAGCAGCTTGGGACAGGGATCGGAACCCTACGAGCAGTACTTC	CASSLGQGSEPYEQYF
-	15	TRBJ1-3	-	TRBV7-2	TGTGCCAGCAGCTTAGGGCCTAACAGCGGAAACACCATATATTTT	CASSLGPNSGNTIYF
-	15	TRBJ2-1	TRBD2	TRBV11-2	TGTGCCAGCAGCTTAGACGGAGCGGGAGGGATGGAGCAGTTCTTC	CASSLDGAGGMEQFF